What follows are 11 T cell receptor beta chains derived from one specimen sequenced in a study of T cells after yellow fever vaccination. Via MiXCR, TCRdb re-called the 5' RACE reads, giving one row per CDR3 protein. The sample has some 240,000 distinct CDR3 sequences; approximately 3% are singletons. Sequencing was performed on CD4+ T cells sorted from PBMCs, taken 10 days after the yellow fever booster vaccination. All receptors derive from a young man who received the YFV17D yellow fever vaccine.

This clonotype was seen at least ten times. The chain recombines TRBV7-3 with TRBJ2-2, with D maybe TRBD2 (5 bases). The CDR3 is 15 residues long. Germline lookup yields CDR1 SGHTA and CDR2 FQGTGA. Trimming cost V 6 bases and J 0 bases, with 11 bases left between them. The CDR3 DNA follows: TGTGCCAGCAGTCCAGACTATGCGAACACCGGGGAGCTGTTTTTT. Encoded protein: CASSPDYANTGELFF.

This clonotype was observed a few times. The chain is built from TRBV18 and TRBJ2-7; the D is unclear. The CDR3 runs 13 residues. From germline, CDR1 is KGHSH and CDR2 LQKENI. Trimming took off 3 bases at V and 7 bases at J, with 13 bases between the two ends. The CDR3 loop is CASSPQARTEQYV. For the CDR3, the DNA is TGTGCCAGCTCACCCCAGGCGCGGACGGAGCAGTACGTC.

The chain employs TRBV24-1 and TRBJ2-6; D is unresolved. The CDR3 has 17 residues. The V gene's germline CDR1 is KGHDR and CDR2 SFDVKD. Trimming removed 3 bases from V and 4 bases from J, with 15 bases in between. CDR3 DNA sequence: TGTGCCACCAGTGATACCGGCCGCCCGGGCGGGGCCAACGTCCTGACTTTC. Protein: CATSDTGRPGGANVLTF.

In this sample, this clonotype turned up many times. This sequence joins TRBV15 and TRBJ1-5; TRBD1 agrees at 8 bases. The CDR3 consists of 14 residues. Germline values: CDR1 LNHNV, CDR2 YYDKDF (reference sequence). V lost 7 bases, J lost 7 bases, and 9 bases stayed unmatched. CDR3 sequence reads: CATKGYRGKQPQHF. The CDR3 DNA follows: TGTGCCACCAAAGGTTACAGGGGGAAACAGCCCCAGCATTTT.

Many counts were recorded for this clonotype. The chain uses TRBV20-1 and TRBJ2-3; TRBD2 matches at 10 bases. Germline V gene sequence: CDR1 DFQATT, CDR2 SNEGSKA (reference sequence). V shed 7 bases and J 5 bases; nucleotides not matched to a gene: 12. This CDR3 is built from 15 residues. As DNA, the CDR3 is TGCAGTGTTAGTCGGGCTAGCGGGGGATTAGATACGCAGTATTTT. Amino acid sequence: CSVSRASGGLDTQYF.

The DNA of the CDR3 is TGTGCCAGCAGTCCCGGACTAGCGGGCCCAAAAGAGACCCAGTACTTC. This translates into CASSPGLAGPKETQYF. The genes are TRBV12-3 or TRBV12-4 and TRBJ2-5, with TRBD2 identical over 11 bases. The CDR3 runs to 16 residues. Trimming at V came to 5 bases and at J to 3 bases, leaving 8 bases not matched to a gene.

This clonotype was recorded many times. The J gene is TRBJ2-2, the V gene TRBV29-1, with D perhaps TRBD1 or TRBD2 (5 bases each). The CDR3 is 13 amino acids. With 7 bases removed from V and 6 bases from J, the gap between germline ends came to 15 bases. Looked up from germline, CDR1 is SQVTM and CDR2 is ANQGSEA. CDR3 nucleotide sequence: TGCAGCGCCGGGGCCGTCGGCGCCGGGGAGCTGTTTTTT. This translates into CSAGAVGAGELFF.

The chain carries TRBV6-5 and TRBJ2-5; tentatively, D is TRBD1 or TRBD2 (5 bases each). Per the germline V gene, CDR1 is MNHEY and CDR2 is SVGAGI. CDR3 length: 15 amino acids. V was cut by 6 bases and J by 2 bases, with 16 bases left in between. This chain's CDR3 is CASRSGAGRQETQYF. In nucleotides, the CDR3 is TGTGCCAGCAGGTCCGGGGCCGGACGGCAAGAGACCCAGTACTTC.

This clonotype appeared many times. The chain joins TRBV5-1 to TRBJ2-5; no definite D call. V lost 1 base, J lost 5 bases, and 18 bases lay in between. Germline V gene lookup returns CDR1 SGHRS and CDR2 YFSETQ. The CDR3 length is 16 residues. The CDR3 DNA sequence: TGCGCCAGCAGCTTGCCTCTGACGGTTGACGTCGAGACCCAGTACTTC. It translates to CASSLPLTVDVETQYF.

The V gene is TRBV6-2 or TRBV6-3, the J gene TRBJ2-7; D is perhaps TRBD2 (6 bases). Trimming removed 7 bases at V and 8 bases at J, with 24 bases between. The germline V gene encodes CDR1 MNHEY and CDR2 SVGEGT. The CDR3 has 15 residues. The CDR3 reads CASTAGGIGGSKQYV. The DNA of the CDR3 is TGTGCCAGCACCGCAGGCGGTATCGGGGGTTCGAAGCAGTACGTC.

This clonotype was observed a handful of times. This chain uses TRBV9 with TRBJ2-5, with 8 bases aligning to TRBD1. V was clipped by 2 bases and J by 5 bases; unmatched bases: 11. Germline CDR1 is SGDLS and CDR2 is YYNGEE. This CDR3 has 16 amino acids. The CDR3 sequence: CASSVQGASESETQYF. The CDR3 DNA follows: TGTGCCAGCAGCGTCCAGGGGGCTAGCGAGTCGGAGACCCAGTACTTC. The full variable domain, rest sourced from reference TRBV9 and TRBJ2-5, is DSGVTQTPKHLITATGQRVTLRCSPRSGDLSVYWYQQSLDQGLQFLIQYYNGEERAKGNILERFSAQQFPDLHSELNLSSLELGDSALYFCASSVQGASESETQYFGPGTRLLVL.